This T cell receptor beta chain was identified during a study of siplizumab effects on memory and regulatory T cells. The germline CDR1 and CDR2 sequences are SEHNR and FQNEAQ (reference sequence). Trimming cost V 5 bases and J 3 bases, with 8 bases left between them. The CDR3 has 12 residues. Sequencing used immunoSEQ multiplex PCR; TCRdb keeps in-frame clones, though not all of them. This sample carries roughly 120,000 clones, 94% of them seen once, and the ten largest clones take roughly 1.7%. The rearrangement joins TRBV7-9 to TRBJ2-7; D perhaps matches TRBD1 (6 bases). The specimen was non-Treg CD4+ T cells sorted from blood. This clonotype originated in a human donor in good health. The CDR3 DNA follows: TGTGCCAGCAGCCAACAGGGCTACGAGCAGTACTTC. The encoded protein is CASSQQGYEQYF.